The subject of this entry is one T cell receptor (beta chain). A few counts support this clone. The clone's antigen remains unknown. No base quality information exists; no much larger clone differs at one position. The CDR3 spans 12 residues, from the cysteine through the phenylalanine. Solely the CDR3 DNA is kept, with 36 bases framed from the first base. Relative to germline, V is 5 bases shorter and J is 5 bases shorter, with 10 bases between their ends. The germline V gene (reference sequence) supplies CDR1 SEHNR and CDR2 FQNEAQ. The sample is drawn from a study of T cells after somatic rescue of genetic block (TCRdb year 2020). Broadly, across the study: The study assessed how robust, over the long term, a T-cell system was when the system had developed through somatic rescue of a genetic block in T-cell development.

Library preparation was by the immunoSEQ multiplex PCR assay. The table was pulled from immuneACCESS by TCRdb, which kept in-frame rearrangements only. Such tables lose some clones; where checked, under half of the loss comes from unresolved V genes, and the rest has no known cause. Across this sample there are about 13,000 clones, with around 70% seen only once. Jointly, the top ten make up around 20% of the sample. The material sequenced was peripheral blood mononuclear cells (PBMCs). The chain is encoded by TRBV7-9 joined to TRBJ2-7, with a weak D call of TRBD1 (6 bases match). The clonotype was recovered from a boy aged 10-17 years. The bases read TGTGCCAGCAGCCCTAACAGGGACGAGCAGTACTTC. The resulting protein is CASSPNRDEQYF.